This TCR beta chain was retrieved from a study of T-cell reconstitution after alpha-beta-depleted transplantation in children. V lost 0 bases and J lost 2, with 11 bases in between. Germline loops: CDR1 SGHDN, CDR2 FVKESK. CDR3 length: 15 residues. Preparing the TCRbeta library involved the use of unique molecular identifiers. From the PCR reads, TCRdb called clonotypes with MiXCR, one entry per CDR3 protein. The data contain 240,000 or so distinct CDR3 sequences, around 11% of them singletons. In this sample, this clonotype turned up many times. This clonotype originated in a human donor who donated a stem cell graft to a child with acute lymphoblastic leukemia. This material consisted of PBMCs from the stem cell graft donor, taken from the stem cell graft. V gene TRBV14 combines with J gene TRBJ2-7; a possible D gene is TRBD1 (5 bases). CDR3 sequence (DNA): TGTGCCAGCAGCCAAGAGATCGCGACAGCCTACGAGCAGTACTTC. As protein: CASSQEIATAYEQYF.